This TCR beta chain was identified during a study of blood T cell repertoires in COVID-19. Turning to the study itself: From T cells, B-cell-depleted T cells, or PBMCs came the material, which was cDNA or gDNA.

Data came from immunoSEQ multiplex PCR; TCRdb stores just in-frame clones and leaves some out. This sample carries about 150,000 clones, 75% to 85% of them seen once, and the ten largest clones take about 0.5%. V lost 7 bases and J lost 2; bases outside the gene matches: 6. CDR3 length: 16 amino acids. Germline values: CDR1 ENHRY, CDR2 SYGVKD. Sequencing was performed on peripheral blood. The V call is TRBV10-3, the J call TRBJ2-2; 11 nucleotides agree with TRBD1. This sequence was found in a man aged 55 to 70 with acute or convalescent COVID-19. The CDR3 loop reads CAIKPGQGANTGELFF. The CDR3 nucleotides are TGTGCCATCAAGCCCGGACAGGGGGCTAACACCGGGGAGCTGTTTTTT.